Listed below are T cell receptor beta chains from one sample, sequenced in a study of blood T cell repertoires in COVID-19. Profiling relied on immunoSEQ multiplex PCR, and the TCRdb table lists in-frame clones only, not all of them. The sample yields 150,000 or so clones, roughly 80% seen once. The sample was peripheral blood. The receptor source for this set is a woman aged 55-70 years with acute or convalescent COVID-19. CDR3s include the opening cysteine and the closing phenylalanine or tryptophan. D genes are given only for firm matches. Rows give clone size only sometimes, using once, few, many, or a class for an expanded clone.

>-|TRBJ1-1|TRBV6-5|-
TGTGCCAGCAGTTACAAGAGAGGCACTGAAGCTTTCTTT
CASSYKRGTEAFF
>-|TRBJ1-1|TRBV3-1/TRBV3-2|-
TGTGCCAGCACGAAACAGGACATGAACACTGAAGCTTTCTTT
CASTKQDMNTEAFF
>-|TRBJ1-6|TRBV5-8|few
TGTGCCAGCAGCTTCCGGGGGAATAATTCACCCCTCCACTTT
CASSFRGNNSPLHF
>-|TRBJ1-6|TRBV2|-
TGTGCCAGCAGAATGGAGCGGGGAAATTCACCCCTCCACTTT
CASRMERGNSPLHF
>TRBD1|TRBJ1-1|TRBV12-3/TRBV12-4|-
TGTGCCAGCAGTCTCGGGACAGCTGAAGCTTTCTTT
CASSLGTAEAFF
>-|TRBJ1-1|TRBV10-2|-
TGCGCCAGCAATGGGGCTATGAACACTGAAGCTTTCTTT
CASNGAMNTEAFF
>-|TRBJ2-7|TRBV15|-
TGTGCCACCAGCAGAACGGGTGGCTACGAGCAGTACTTC
CATSRTGGYEQYF
>TRBD1|TRBJ1-4|TRBV6-5|-
TGTGCCAGCAGCATACAGGGGGCCTTCAACGAAAAACTGTTTTTT
CASSIQGAFNEKLFF
>TRBD1|TRBJ2-2|TRBV28|once
TGTGCCAGCAGTTTAACAGGGGTTTCCACCGGGGAGCTGTTTTTT
CASSLTGVSTGELFF
>TRBD1|TRBJ2-5|TRBV19|few
TGTGCCAGTATGAACAGGGGGGAGACCCAGTACTTC
CASMNRGETQYF
>-|TRBJ1-4|TRBV5-1|-
TGCGCCAGCAGCCCTAGTGAAGCAGCAACTAATGAAAAACTGTTTTTT
CASSPSEAATNEKLFF